Below are 28 T cell receptor beta chains sequenced from a single sample in a study of blood T cells in healthy people across ages. With a J-beta primer mix and a sample-barcoded 5' primer, a second PCR ran roughly 7 to 11 cycles. TCRdb processed the 5' RACE reads anew with MiXCR; each CDR3 protein has one entry. The table shows some 940,000 distinct CDR3 sequences, with 29% occurring only once. This same sample was also part of a study on T cells of mothers and their children.

The sample comprised blood. Receptors originate from a middle-aged woman in good health.

The chain combines TRBV5-1 with TRBJ2-3; 14 bases agree with TRBD2. The CDR3 loop spans 16 amino acids. CDR1 SGHRS and CDR2 YFSETQ come from the germline V gene. V trimming: 2 bases; J trimming: 4 bases; junction bases outside the gene matches: 3. The CDR3 loop reads CASSFGLAGGSDTQYF. The DNA of the CDR3 is TGCGCCAGCAGCTTCGGACTAGCGGGGGGTTCAGATACGCAGTATTTT.

The chain combines TRBV28 with TRBJ2-5; D is possibly TRBD1 or TRBD2 (5 bases each). CDR1 is MDHEN and CDR2 is SYDVKM in the germline V gene. The ends were cut back, 8 bases at V and 1 base at J, with 8 bases in the middle. This CDR3 region has 12 residues. CDR3 sequence reads: CASARGQETQYF. The CDR3 nucleotides are TGTGCCAGCGCGAGGGGCCAAGAGACCCAGTACTTC.

This clonotype was counted only a few times. V gene TRBV10-3 combines with J gene TRBJ1-1; 8 bases align to TRBD1. Germline V gene lookup returns CDR1 ENHRY and CDR2 SYGVKD. The CDR3 loop spans 15 amino acids. With 0 bases clipped from V and 7 bases from J, the junction kept 7 bases outside the gene matches. CDR3 nucleotide sequence: TGTGCCATCAGTGAGTCCGGGCAGGGGGCAGGTGAAGCTTTCTTT. Protein sequence: CAISESGQGAGEAFF.

V and J are TRBV20-1 and TRBJ2-4, with 7 bases lining up with TRBD1. The tail of the sequence fits TRBJ2-7 better, so the J call may be wrong. This CDR3 is 13 amino acids long. Germline V gene lookup returns CDR1 DFQATT and CDR2 SNEGSKA (reference sequence). The CDR3 region is CSARATGDYEQYF. The CDR3 coding sequence is TGCAGTGCTAGGGCTACAGGGGACTACGAGCAGTACTTC.

Only a few counts were recorded for this clonotype. The chain carries TRBV12-3 or TRBV12-4 and TRBJ2-3; no reliable D call. This CDR3 has 15 residues. V lost 3 bases and J 1 base, leaving 11 bases between the germline ends. The CDR3 DNA is TGTGCCAGCAGTTTCGAGCGAGTTGGCACAGATACGCAGTATTTT. This codes for CASSFERVGTDTQYF.

This clonotype was seen a handful of times. The rearrangement uses TRBV3-1 and TRBJ2-1, with D possibly TRBD2 on 6 matching bases. The V end lost 7 bases, the J end lost 3 bases, and 13 bases lay between the germline ends. CDR3 length equals 14 residues. Germline V gene lookup returns CDR1 LGHDT and CDR2 YNNKEL (reference sequence). The CDR3 bases are TGTGCCAGCAACCTGCGGGGCGGCTACAATGAGCAGTTCTTC. Amino acids: CASNLRGGYNEQFF.

With respect to this clonotype: An end of the junction does not agree with germline; a read error may underlie this. The chain recombines TRBV20-1 with TRBJ2-6; weak D call: TRBD1 (5 bases). The CDR3 totals 17 residues. Germline CDR1 is DFQATT and CDR2 is SNEGSKA (reference sequence). This chain's CDR3 is CSASAQPNLSGANVRTF. The CDR3 DNA reads as TGCAGTGCTAGCGCGCAGCCCAACCTCTCTGGGGCCAACGTCCGGACTTTC.

The CDR3 DNA reads as TGTGCCAGCAGCTTAGGGAGTTCCGGAGGGTACGAGCAGTACTTC. Amino acids: CASSLGSSGGYEQYF. V gene TRBV11-1 combines with J gene TRBJ2-7, with a possible D match to TRBD2 (6 bases). Germline V lookup: CDR1 SGHAT, CDR2 FQDESV (reference sequence). CDR3 length equals 15 residues. V was cut by 1 base and J by 4 bases, with 14 bases left in between.

J is TRBJ1-2 and V is TRBV28; no clear D. Trimming left V 0 bases short and J 4 bases short, with 6 bases between. Looked up from germline, CDR1 is MDHEN and CDR2 is SYDVKM. The CDR3 consists of 13 residues. DNA for the CDR3: TGTGCCAGCAGTTTATGGAACATCTATGGCTACACCTTC. Protein sequence: CASSLWNIYGYTF.

The J gene is TRBJ2-7, the V gene TRBV30; a weak D match, TRBD1 (6 bases). This CDR3 has 11 residues. V gave up 1 base and J gave up 5 bases, with 6 bases separating them. Germline V CDR1 and CDR2: GTSNPN, SVGIG (reference sequence). In DNA form, the CDR3 reads TGTGCCTGGAGTGACAGGGACGAGCAGTACTTC. Translated: CAWSDRDEQYF.

As regards this clonotype: The junction departs from the called germline gene at one end, perhaps through a read error. The rearrangement links TRBV6-5 to TRBJ2-7; either TRBD1 or TRBD2 may supply D (5 bases each). There are 15 residues in the CDR3. Per the germline V gene, CDR1 is MNHEY and CDR2 is SVGAGI. The CDR3 spells CASTYGRGAQYEQYF. In DNA form, the CDR3 reads TGTGCCAGCACTTACGGAAGAGGGGCTCAATACGAGCAGTACTTC.

This clonotype turned up a few times. DNA of the CDR3: TGCAGTGCTAGGGGGATGACAGGACGGGGCACTGAAGCTTTCTTT. The encoded protein is CSARGMTGRGTEAFF. The chain employs TRBV20-1 and TRBJ1-1; TRBD1 is a possible D gene (6 bases). This CDR3 contains 15 residues. Trimming pared 3 bases from V and 4 bases from J, leaving 18 bases between. Germline V lookup: CDR1 DFQATT, CDR2 SNEGSKA (reference sequence).

This clonotype showed up just a few times. The chain couples TRBV30 to TRBJ1-5; possible D gene TRBD1, 5 bases. The CDR3 consists of 14 residues. V lost 0 bases and J lost 3, with 9 bases in between. CDR1 is GTSNPN, CDR2 SVGIG, per germline (reference sequence). CDR3 DNA sequence: TGTGCCTGGAGTGTAGGACACTTCAATCAGCCCCAGCATTTT. Its protein product is CAWSVGHFNQPQHF.

This clonotype was detected ten times or more. V and J are TRBV28 and TRBJ2-7, with TRBD1 matching 8 bases. The CDR3 covers 14 residues. The germline gives CDR1 MDHEN, CDR2 SYDVKM. V dropped 6 bases and J dropped 4; count of bases not matched to a gene: 8. CDR3 in DNA: TGTGCCAGCAGCAGAACAGGGGGAGCATACGAGCAGTACTTC. It translates to CASSRTGGAYEQYF.

The chain has TRBV5-5 and TRBJ2-1, with D unresolved. Germline loops: CDR1 SGHKS, CDR2 YYEKEE (reference sequence). This CDR3 is 12 amino acids long. The germline V and J ends were trimmed by 1 base and 8 bases, with 7 bases remaining between them. CDR3 in amino acids: CASSLSGDEQFF. DNA of the CDR3: TGTGCCAGCAGCTTGAGTGGTGATGAGCAGTTCTTC.

In this sample, this clonotype turned up many times. V and J are TRBV14 and TRBJ2-7; 7 bases fit TRBD2. V dropped 1 base and J dropped 1; count of bases not matched to a gene: 1. CDR3 length equals 14 residues. CDR1 and CDR2 from the germline V gene are SGHDN and FVKESK. The CDR3 region is CASSQGEGSYEQYF. CDR3 sequence (DNA): TGTGCCAGCAGCCAAGGGGAGGGATCCTACGAGCAGTACTTC.

Points on this clonotype: A much more abundant neighbour one base away suggests this may be a read error. V is TRBV20-1 and J is TRBJ2-4; 8 nucleotides agree with TRBD1. V shed 1 base and J 12 bases; nucleotides not matched to a gene: 11. The germline gives CDR1 DFQATT, CDR2 SNEGSKA (reference sequence). The CDR3 covers 14 residues. CDR3 coding DNA: TGCAGTGCTAGAGCGCAGGGGGCTGGGTACGATCAGTACTTC. It translates to CSARAQGAGYDQYF.

The V call is TRBV20-1, the J call TRBJ1-2; D gene uncertain. Germline lookup yields CDR1 DFQATT and CDR2 SNEGSKA (reference sequence). The CDR3 consists of 11 residues. Between the trimmed V and J ends, which lost 3 bases and 10 bases, there was a span of 12 bases. This CDR3 is CSASPQAPYTF. In DNA form, the CDR3 reads TGCAGTGCTAGCCCGCAGGCACCCTACACCTTC.

The genes are TRBV28 and TRBJ2-1; TRBD2 agrees at 8 bases. The CDR3 loop spans 17 amino acids. Germline loops: CDR1 MDHEN, CDR2 SYDVKM. Trimming removed 6 bases from V and 0 bases from J; junction bases left unmatched: 10. This chain's CDR3 is CASRLTRGARSYNEQFF. In nucleotides, the CDR3 is TGTGCCAGCAGGTTGACGCGGGGGGCGCGCTCCTACAATGAGCAGTTCTTC.

This clonotype was seen a few times. This rearrangement joins TRBV20-1 to TRBJ2-1; D uncertain. This CDR3 is built from 13 residues. The V end lost 6 bases, the J end lost 8 bases, and 17 bases lay between the germline ends. Germline-derived CDR1 and CDR2 are DFQATT and SNEGSKA (reference sequence). This chain's CDR3 is CSAPDNNVYEQFF. The CDR3 bases are TGCAGTGCCCCGGATAACAATGTCTATGAGCAGTTCTTC.

This clonotype came up a few times. V is TRBV18 and J is TRBJ2-6; 7 nucleotides match TRBD1. This CDR3 is built from 20 residues. Trimming removed 3 bases from V and 0 bases from J; junction bases left unmatched: 14. Germline V lookup: CDR1 KGHSH, CDR2 LQKENI. The CDR3 region is CASSPRPGQSGSSGANVLTF. CDR3 coding DNA: TGTGCCAGCTCACCCCGGCCGGGACAGTCAGGGAGCTCTGGGGCCAACGTCCTGACTTTC.

This clonotype has a handful of counts. This rearrangement joins TRBV7-9 to TRBJ1-6; D is possibly TRBD1 (6 bases). Trimming shortened V by 1 base and J by 7 bases, and 11 bases separated the two germline ends. The CDR3 consists of 15 residues. Germline CDR1 is SEHNR and CDR2 is FQNEAQ (reference sequence). The CDR3 coding sequence is TGTGCCAGCAGCTTAGGGGGACACCCGAATTCACCCCTCCACTTT. It encodes CASSLGGHPNSPLHF. Full variable domain (outside the CDR3, taken from reference TRBV7-9 and TRBJ1-6): DTGVSQNPRHKITKRGQNVTFRCDPISEHNRLYWYRQTLGQGPEFLTYFQNEAQLEKSRLLSDRFSAERPKGSFSTLEIQRTEQGDSAMYLCASSLGGHPNSPLHFGNGTRLTVT.

V gene TRBV2 combines with J gene TRBJ2-3, with 9 positions matching TRBD1. The CDR3 is 15 amino acids. V lost 7 bases, J lost 3 bases, and 8 bases stayed unmatched. Germline CDR1 reads SNHLY; CDR2 reads FYNNEI. Here the CDR3 DNA reads TGTGCCAGCATTCCCGGGACAGGGTGGACAGATACGCAGTATTTT. Protein sequence: CASIPGTGWTDTQYF.

V is TRBV28 and J is TRBJ1-3; a weak D match, TRBD1 (6 bases). The V end was cut by 2 bases, the J end by 4 bases, with 12 bases between. Per germline, CDR1 MDHEN and CDR2 SYDVKM. The CDR3 contains 15 residues. Here the CDR3 reads CASSLPTGTGNTIYF. The CDR3 bases are TGTGCCAGCAGTTTACCCACAGGGACGGGAAACACCATATATTTT.

The CDR3 coding sequence is TGCAGTGCTAGAGATCTTAGCAGGGTAGTTCAGCCCCAGCATTTT. This translates into CSARDLSRVVQPQHF. The V gene is TRBV20-1, the J gene TRBJ1-5; the D gene is possibly TRBD1 (5 bases). CDR3 length equals 15 residues. The germline V and J ends were trimmed by 0 bases and 6 bases, with 15 bases remaining between them. The germline V gene encodes CDR1 DFQATT and CDR2 SNEGSKA (reference sequence).

The CDR3 is CASSLDPFPSTEAFF. In DNA form, the CDR3 reads TGTGCCAGCAGCTTAGATCCTTTCCCGAGCACTGAAGCTTTCTTT. The chain combines TRBV7-2 with TRBJ1-1; no definite D call. V was clipped by 1 base and J by 4 bases, with 13 bases between them. The germline V gene encodes CDR1 SGHTA and CDR2 FQGNSA. This CDR3 comprises 15 residues. The full variable domain, with the rest looked up from reference TRBV7-2 and TRBJ1-1, is GAGVSQSPSNKVTEKGKDVELRCDPISGHTALYWYRQSLGQGLEFLIYFQGNSAPDKSGLPSDRFSAERTGGSVSTLTIQRTQQEDSAVYLCASSLDPFPSTEAFFGQGTRLTVV.

V is TRBV28 and J is TRBJ1-1; 7 positions agree with TRBD1. Germline V lookup: CDR1 MDHEN, CDR2 SYDVKM. The length of the CDR3 is 15 residues. V trimming: 5 bases; J trimming: 3 bases; junction bases outside the gene matches: 9. The DNA for the CDR3 is TGTGCCAGCAGTCCAATAGAACAGGGGCACACTGAAGCTTTCTTT. This encodes CASSPIEQGHTEAFF.

With regard to this clonotype: This sequence may be a read error, since a much larger clone differs from it by one base. The chain links TRBV20-1 to TRBJ2-3, with D uncertain. V was cut by 5 bases and J by 3 bases, with 3 bases left in between. Looked up from germline, CDR1 is DFQATT and CDR2 is SNEGSKA (reference sequence). The CDR3 covers 10 residues. The CDR3 nucleotides read TGCAGTGCTCAAACAGATACGCAGTATTTT. The encoded protein is CSAQTDTQYF.